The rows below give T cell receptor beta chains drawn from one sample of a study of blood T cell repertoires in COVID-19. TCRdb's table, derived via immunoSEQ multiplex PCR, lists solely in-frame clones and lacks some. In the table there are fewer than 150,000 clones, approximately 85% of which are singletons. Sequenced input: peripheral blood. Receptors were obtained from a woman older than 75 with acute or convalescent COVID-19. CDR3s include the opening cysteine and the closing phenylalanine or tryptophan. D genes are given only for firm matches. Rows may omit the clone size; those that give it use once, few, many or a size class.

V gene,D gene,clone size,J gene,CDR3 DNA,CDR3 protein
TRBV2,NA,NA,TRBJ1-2,TGTGCCAGCAGTGTTTCCGGGACATCTAACTATGGCTACACCTTC,CASSVSGTSNYGYTF
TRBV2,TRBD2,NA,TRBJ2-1,TGTGCCATCACCGGGACTAGCGGGAGGAATGAGCAGTTCTTC,CAITGTSGRNEQFF
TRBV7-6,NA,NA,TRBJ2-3,TGTGCCAGCAGCTTAGAGGGAGCCCGCCCCCAGTATTTT,CASSLEGARPQYF
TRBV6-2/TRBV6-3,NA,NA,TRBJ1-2,TGTGCCAGCAGTTACAACAGGATTAACTATGGCTACACCTTC,CASSYNRINYGYTF
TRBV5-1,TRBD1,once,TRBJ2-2,TGCGCCAGCAGCCCAGGGGACAGGGCGGGCGCCGGGGAGCTGTTTTTT,CASSPGDRAGAGELFF
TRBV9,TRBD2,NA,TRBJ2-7,TGTGCCAGCAGCGTAGGAATAGCGGGAGCTCGGTACGAGCAGTACTTC,CASSVGIAGARYEQYF
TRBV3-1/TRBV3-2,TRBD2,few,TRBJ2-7,TGTGCCAGCAGCCCGCGGACTAGCGGGATCTACGAGCAGTACTTC,CASSPRTSGIYEQYF
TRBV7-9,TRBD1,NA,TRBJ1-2,TGTGCCAGCAGCTTAGGGCCAGGGGGCGTCTATGGCTACACCTTC,CASSLGPGGVYGYTF
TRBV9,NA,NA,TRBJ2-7,TGTGCCAGCAGCGTAAAGACGGATCCCGCGGGCGAGCAGTACTTC,CASSVKTDPAGEQYF
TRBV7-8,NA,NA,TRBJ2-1,TGTGCCAGCAGCTTAGGGCTGCTAGTTGGGAGTGAGCAGTTCTTC,CASSLGLLVGSEQFF
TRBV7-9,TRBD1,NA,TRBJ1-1,TGTGCCAGCACGCCCCCAAGGGGCAGGGGGACTGAAGCTTTCTTT,CASTPPRGRGTEAFF
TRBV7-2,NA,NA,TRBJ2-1,TGTGCCAGCAGCTACACAGATGAGCAGTTCTTC,CASSYTDEQFF
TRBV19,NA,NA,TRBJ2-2,TGTGCCTCAGGGAGGGGGGCTAGTTTGATCGGGGAGCTGTTTTTT,CASGRGASLIGELFF
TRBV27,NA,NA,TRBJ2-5,TGTGCCAGCAGTCCTCTAGCGTTGGAGACCCAGTACTTC,CASSPLALETQYF
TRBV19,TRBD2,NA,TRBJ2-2,TGTGCCAGTAGTATTCGGGCTAGCGGCGGCACCGGGGAGCTGTTTTTT,CASSIRASGGTGELFF
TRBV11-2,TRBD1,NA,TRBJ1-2,TGTGCCAGCAGTGCCCAGAGGACAGGGGATCCTAACACCTTC,CASSAQRTGDPNTF
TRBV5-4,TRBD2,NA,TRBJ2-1,TGTGCCAGCAGCAGAACTAGCGGGGGACGTCAGGATGAGCAGTTCTTC,CASSRTSGGRQDEQFF
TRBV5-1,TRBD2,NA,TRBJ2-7,TGCGCCAGCAGCTTGGCCGGACTAGCGGGAGTCGAGCAGTACTTC,CASSLAGLAGVEQYF
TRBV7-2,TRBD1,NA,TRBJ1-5,TGTGCCAGCAGCTTAGCAGGACAGGCGAATCAGCCCCAGCATTTT,CASSLAGQANQPQHF
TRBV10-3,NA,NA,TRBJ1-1,TGTGCCATCGGGAGGGGAAACACTGAAGCTTTCTTT,CAIGRGNTEAFF
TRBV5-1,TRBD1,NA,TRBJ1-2,TGCGCCAGCAGACCAGGGACAGGGGCCGGCTACACCTTC,CASRPGTGAGYTF
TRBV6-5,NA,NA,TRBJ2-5,TGTGCCAGCAGTTACGCGGACAACTCGGGCGAGACCCAGTACTTC,CASSYADNSGETQYF
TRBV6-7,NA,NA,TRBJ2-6,TGTGCCAGCGTCGGACACTCTGGGGCCAACGTCCTGACTTTC,CASVGHSGANVLTF